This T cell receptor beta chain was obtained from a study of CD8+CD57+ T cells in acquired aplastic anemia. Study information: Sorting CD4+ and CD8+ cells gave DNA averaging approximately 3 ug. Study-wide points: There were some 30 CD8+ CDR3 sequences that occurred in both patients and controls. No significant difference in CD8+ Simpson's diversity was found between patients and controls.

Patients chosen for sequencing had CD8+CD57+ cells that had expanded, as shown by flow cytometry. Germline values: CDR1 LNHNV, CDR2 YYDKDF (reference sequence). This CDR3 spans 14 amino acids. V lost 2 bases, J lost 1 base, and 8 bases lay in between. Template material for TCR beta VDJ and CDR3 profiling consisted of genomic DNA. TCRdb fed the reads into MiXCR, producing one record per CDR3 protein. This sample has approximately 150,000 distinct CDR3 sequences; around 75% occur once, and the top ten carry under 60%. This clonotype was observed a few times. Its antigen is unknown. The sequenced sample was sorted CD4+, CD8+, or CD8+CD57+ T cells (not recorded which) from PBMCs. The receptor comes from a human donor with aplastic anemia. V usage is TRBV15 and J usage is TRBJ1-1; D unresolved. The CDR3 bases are TGTGCCACCAGCAGAACCGGGTCGAACACTGAAGCTTTCTTT. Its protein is CATSRTGSNTEAFF.